This is a list of T cell receptor beta chains from one sample in a study of response to subunit inactivated influenza vaccine. One entry per CDR3 protein, called by TCRdb with MiXCR from the RT-PCR reads. Found here are under 800,000 distinct CDR3 sequences, more than 11% of them singletons; the top ten hold 6% to 7%. The specimen was PBMCs from blood, collected 14 to 15 days before vaccination. Receptors originate from a man between 45 and 60 years old who received an inactivated influenza vaccine. The CDR3 runs from the conserved cysteine through the conserved F or W. The D gene is left open where the match is weak. Some rows have no size entry. The others give once, few or many, or a class for an expanded clone.

j_call clone_size d_call v_call cdr3_nt cdr3_aa
TRBJ2-3 - TRBD1 TRBV29-1 TGCAGCGTTGAATTTAGGACAGGGAGCCCAGATACGCAGTATTTT CSVEFRTGSPDTQYF
TRBJ2-3 - - TRBV7-3 TGTGCCAGCAGCCCTAGCAGCCTCCCCGGTGATACGCAGTATTTT CASSPSSLPGDTQYF
TRBJ2-1 - - TRBV15 TGTGCCACCAGCGGGGGGGCGGGATCCTACAATGAGCAGTTCTTC CATSGGAGSYNEQFF
TRBJ2-5 many - TRBV5-1 TGCGCCAGCAGCTTGTTGAGTCCTACGGGCCAAGAGACCCAGTACTTC CASSLLSPTGQETQYF
TRBJ2-1 - - TRBV24-1 TGTGCCACCGGAGGGCCAGAGTTCAATGAGCAGTTCTTC CATGGPEFNEQFF
TRBJ2-1 few - TRBV20-1 TGCAGTGCCGTGACATTGTACAATGAGCAGTTCTTC CSAVTLYNEQFF
TRBJ2-7 - - TRBV29-1 TGCAGCGTCTACGGACGGGGTCACGAGCAGTACTTC CSVYGRGHEQYF
TRBJ2-1 - TRBD2 TRBV2 TGTGCCAGCAGGGCCGGGACTAGCGGCTATGAGCAGTTCTTC CASRAGTSGYEQFF
TRBJ1-2 - - TRBV20-1 TGCAGTGCCATACCTCCGGGGTTGGGTGGCTACACCTTC CSAIPPGLGGYTF
TRBJ2-1 few - TRBV11-2 TGTGCCAGCAGCGCAGACTTACTGGATGAGCAGTTCTTC CASSADLLDEQFF
TRBJ2-2 - TRBD1 TRBV20-1 TGCAGTGCATATACAGGGGGTGGGTTCACCGGGGAGCTGTTTTTT CSAYTGGGFTGELFF
TRBJ2-5 few - TRBV7-9 TGTGCCAGCAGCTTAGTGAGGACAATTCAAGAGACCCAGTACTTC CASSLVRTIQETQYF
TRBJ2-2 - - TRBV24-1 TGTGCCACCAGTGACCCTCCGGGCCGATGGGGCGGGGAGCTGTTTTTT CATSDPPGRWGGELFF
TRBJ2-3 few TRBD2 TRBV27 TGTGCCAGCAGTATCACGACTAGCGGGAGGCAGTATTTT CASSITTSGRQYF
TRBJ2-2 many - TRBV12-3/TRBV12-4 TGTGCCAGCAGTACCTATCGGGACGCCGGGGAGCTGTTTTTT CASSTYRDAGELFF
TRBJ2-6 - - TRBV12-3/TRBV12-4 TGTGCCAGCAGTTCCTCCAATCAGGGACTTCTGGCCTCTGGGGCCAACGTCCTGACTTTC CASSSSNQGLLASGANVLTF
TRBJ2-5 - - TRBV7-7 TGTGCCAGCAGCTTCCCGGGCCTCCAAGAGACCCAGTACTTC CASSFPGLQETQYF
TRBJ2-3 - TRBD1 TRBV5-6 TGTGCCAGCAGGGAGAGGGGGCACTCACGATATACGCAGTATTTT CASRERGHSRYTQYF
TRBJ2-3 few TRBD2 TRBV6-1 TGTGCCAGCAGCCCCCTAAGTTTGGGCGGGAGGACAGATACGCAGTATTTT CASSPLSLGGRTDTQYF
TRBJ2-7 - TRBD1 TRBV20-1 TGCAGTGCAGGACAGGCCGTCTACGAGCAGTACTTC CSAGQAVYEQYF
TRBJ2-7 - TRBD1 TRBV6-6 TGTGCCAACTCCGCCGGGACAGGCTACGAGCAGTACTTC CANSAGTGYEQYF
TRBJ2-4 - - TRBV28 TGTGCCAGCAGTGAAGGAGCGGCCAAAAACATTCAGTACTTC CASSEGAAKNIQYF
TRBJ1-2 few TRBD1 TRBV4-3 TGCGCCAGCAGCCGTCCGGGACAGGGCTATGGCTACACCTTC CASSRPGQGYGYTF
TRBJ2-7 - - TRBV15 TGTGCCACCAGCAGAGGGACAGACTACGAGCAGTACTTC CATSRGTDYEQYF
TRBJ2-1 - TRBD2 TRBV24-1 TGTGCCACCAGTGACTCCCTAGCGGGAACTCTGTTCTTC CATSDSLAGTLFF
TRBJ2-2 few TRBD1 TRBV9 TGTGCCAGCAGCGCATGGGACAGCAACACCGGGGAGCTGTTTTTT CASSAWDSNTGELFF
TRBJ1-5 - - TRBV24-1 TGTGCTAAGTCAGGTTCAGGGTCCGATCAGCCCCAGCATTTT CAKSGSGSDQPQHF
TRBJ2-2 - - TRBV6-6 TGTGCCAGCCGGCTCTCGAACACCGGGGAGCTGTTTTTT CASRLSNTGELFF
TRBJ2-1 - TRBD2 TRBV6-2/TRBV6-3 TGTGCCAGCAGGGGTGGACTAGCGGGAGAGAATGAGCAGTTCTTC CASRGGLAGENEQFF
TRBJ1-2 - - TRBV9 TGTGCCAGCAGCGTACAACCGGGGGGCTATGGCTACACCTTC CASSVQPGGYGYTF
TRBJ2-5 - TRBD2 TRBV20-1 TGCAGTGCTAGAGAGCCAGCGGGAGGGTTGAAGACCCAGTACTTC CSAREPAGGLKTQYF
TRBJ1-1 - TRBD1 TRBV2 TGTGCCGGCCAAAAGACAGGGGACACTGAAGCTTTCTTT CAGQKTGDTEAFF
TRBJ2-2 - - TRBV28 TGTGCCAGCTGCGTCGGGGGTCACACCGGGGAGCTGTTTTTT CASCVGGHTGELFF
TRBJ2-5 many - TRBV5-1 TGCGCCAGCAATCCCTCAGGGCTAGGAGAGACCCAGTACTTC CASNPSGLGETQYF
TRBJ2-7 - - TRBV7-8 TGTGCCAGCAGCTTATCATTGTGGGGAGCGGCCCAAGTCTACGAGCAGTACTTC CASSLSLWGAAQVYEQYF
TRBJ2-1 - - TRBV6-2/TRBV6-3 TGTGCCAGCAGTTACTTGCCCTTAGGTCGGTACAATGAGCAGTTCTTC CASSYLPLGRYNEQFF
TRBJ1-4 few - TRBV12-3/TRBV12-4 TGTGCCAGCACCCTCCTTGCAACTAATGAAAAACTGTTTTTT CASTLLATNEKLFF
TRBJ2-1 - - TRBV29-1 TGCAGCGTTGAAGATCCTATCAAGGCCACCAATGAGCAGTTCTTC CSVEDPIKATNEQFF
TRBJ2-5 few - TRBV7-9 TGTGCCAGCAGTAACAGGATTGAGACCCAGTACTTC CASSNRIETQYF
TRBJ2-7 few - TRBV4-2 TGTGCCAGCAGCTTCAGGGTCGGGGACGAGCAGTACTTC CASSFRVGDEQYF
TRBJ1-1 - - TRBV27 TGTGCCAGCAGTCCTAACAGGGCTAGGGACACTGAAGCTTTCTTT CASSPNRARDTEAFF
TRBJ1-1 - TRBD1 TRBV29-1 TGCAGCGCAGCTCGGGACAGTTCGAACACTGAAGCTTTCTTT CSAARDSSNTEAFF